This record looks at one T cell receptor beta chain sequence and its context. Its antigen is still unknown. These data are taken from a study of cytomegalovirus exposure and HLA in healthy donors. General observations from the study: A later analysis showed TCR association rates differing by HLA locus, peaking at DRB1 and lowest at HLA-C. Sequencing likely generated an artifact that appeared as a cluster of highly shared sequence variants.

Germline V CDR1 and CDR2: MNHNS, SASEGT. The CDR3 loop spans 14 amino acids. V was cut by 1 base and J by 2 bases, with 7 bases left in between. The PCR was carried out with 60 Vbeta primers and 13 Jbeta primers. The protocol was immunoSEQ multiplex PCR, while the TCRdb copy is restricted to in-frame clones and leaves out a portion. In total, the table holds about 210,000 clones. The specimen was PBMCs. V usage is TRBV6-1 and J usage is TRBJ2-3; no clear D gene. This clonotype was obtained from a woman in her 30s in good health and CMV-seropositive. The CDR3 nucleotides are TGTGCCAGCAGTGAAGGCGGCGACACAGATACGCAGTATTTT. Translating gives CASSEGGDTDTQYF.